One sample yielded the 22 T cell receptor beta chains listed below, sequenced in a study of response to subunit inactivated influenza vaccine. From the RT-PCR reads, TCRdb called clonotypes with MiXCR, one entry per CDR3 protein. Here the sample spans about 700,000 distinct CDR3 sequences, approximately 15% being singletons. The sample here was PBMCs from blood, taken approximately 15 days before vaccination. The receptors stem from a man aged 50 or older who received an inactivated influenza vaccine.

This clonotype was seen repeatedly, ten times or more. The chain links TRBV5-1 to TRBJ2-5; no clear D. Deletions cut 0 bases from V and 2 bases from J, with 11 bases between. Germline CDR1 SGHRS, CDR2 YFSETQ. This CDR3 comprises 15 residues. CDR3 amino acids: CASSLAVTHQETQYF. Here the CDR3 DNA reads TGCGCCAGCAGCTTGGCCGTGACACATCAAGAGACCCAGTACTTC.

At least ten counts were recorded for this clonotype. The chain couples TRBV5-8 to TRBJ2-3; D is tentatively TRBD1 or TRBD2 (6 bases each). The V gene's germline CDR1 is SGHTS and CDR2 YDEGEE. The CDR3 runs to 15 residues. Trimming took 1 base from V and 7 from J, leaving 16 bases between them. In DNA form, the CDR3 reads TGTGCCAGCAGCTTGTCCGGGGGCCTCCGCTATACGCAGTATTTT. The encoded protein is CASSLSGGLRYTQYF. Combining the CDR3 with reference TRBV5-8 and TRBJ2-3 gives the whole variable domain EAGVTQSPTHLIKTRGQQATLRCSPISGHTSVYWYQQALGLGLQFLLWYDEGEERNRGNFPPRFSGRQFPNYSSELNVNALELEDSALYLCASSLSGGLRYTQYFGPGTRLTVL.

This chain links TRBV7-9 with TRBJ2-7; no clear D. The CDR3 totals 15 residues. With 0 bases removed from V and 6 bases from J, the gap between germline ends came to 15 bases. Germline V gives CDR1 SEHNR, CDR2 FQNEAQ (reference sequence). In nucleotides, the CDR3 is TGTGCCAGCAGCTTAGCGGGGATTACCTTCGGCGAGCAGTACTTC. As protein: CASSLAGITFGEQYF. The full variable domain, with the rest looked up from reference TRBV7-9 and TRBJ2-7, is DTGVSQNPRHKITKRGQNVTFRCDPISEHNRLYWYRQTLGQGPEFLTYFQNEAQLEKSRLLSDRFSAERPKGSFSTLEIQRTEQGDSAMYLCASSLAGITFGEQYFGPGTRLTVT.

This chain uses TRBV30 with TRBJ2-3, with 8 positions matching TRBD1. The CDR3 is made up of 12 amino acids. The germline CDR1 and CDR2 sequences are GTSNPN and SVGIG (reference sequence). CDR3 residues: CGCARTGRTQYF. The CDR3 region has the DNA TGTGGCTGTGCCAGGACAGGGCGAACGCAGTATTTT.

The CDR3 here is CAIRGAEKETQYF. The CDR3 DNA sequence: TGTGCCATCAGGGGGGCAGAAAAAGAGACCCAGTACTTC. V gene TRBV10-3 combines with J gene TRBJ2-5, with TRBD1 as a possible D gene (6 bases). Per germline, CDR1 ENHRY and CDR2 SYGVKD. The CDR3 covers 13 residues. V lost 6 bases to trimming and J lost 3 bases, with 11 bases between them.

V is TRBV4-3 and J is TRBJ2-2; tentative D call: TRBD1 (6 bases). The CDR3 contains 19 residues. Germline-derived CDR1 and CDR2 are LGHNA and YSLEER. Deletions cut 0 bases from V and 3 bases from J, with 20 bases between. The CDR3 sequence is CASSQERYQGQLYTGELFF. The CDR3 nucleotides read TGCGCCAGCAGCCAAGAACGATATCAGGGACAACTATACACCGGGGAGCTGTTTTTT.

The chain links TRBV6-2 or TRBV6-3 to TRBJ1-5, with D unclear. The V end was cut by 7 bases, the J end by 1 base, with 14 bases between. CDR3 length: 15 amino acids. Germline V gene data show CDR1 as MNHEY and CDR2 as SVGEGT. CDR3 bases: TGTGCCAGCAACCATTGGACGGCCAGCAATCAGCCCCAGCATTTT. Amino acid sequence: CASNHWTASNQPQHF.

This clonotype was observed a few times. An end of the junction does not agree with germline; a read error may underlie this. This chain connects TRBV10-3 to TRBJ2-3; 8 bases are shared with TRBD2. The germline V gene has CDR1 ENHRY and CDR2 SYGVKD. There are 14 residues in the CDR3. CDR3 sequence reads: CAVSGGGGTDTQYF. CDR3 coding DNA: TGTGCCGTCAGCGGGGGAGGTGGGACAGATACGCAGTATTTT.

Many counts were recorded for this clonotype. This sequence joins TRBV20-1 and TRBJ1-5; D is unclear. CDR1 and CDR2 from the germline V gene are DFQATT and SNEGSKA (reference sequence). Between the trimmed V and J ends, which lost 6 bases and 5 bases, there was a span of 17 bases. The CDR3 totals 14 residues. The CDR3 coding sequence is TGCAGTGCCCGGTATAGGACGTGGGATCAGCCCCAGCATTTT. Translating it yields CSARYRTWDQPQHF.

This clonotype was observed a few times. The chain combines TRBV28 with TRBJ2-1, with D perhaps matching TRBD1 (5 bases). Looked up from germline, CDR1 is MDHEN and CDR2 is SYDVKM. Trimming took off 5 bases at V and 9 bases at J, with 14 bases between the two ends. The CDR3 spans 13 residues. The CDR3 sequence: CASSQGRRLEQFF. CDR3 DNA sequence: TGTGCCAGCAGTCAGGGCAGAAGACTTGAGCAGTTCTTC.

The rearrangement uses TRBV12-3 or TRBV12-4 and TRBJ2-1; perhaps TRBD2 as D (5 bases). CDR3 length equals 15 residues. V was trimmed by 7 bases and J by 0 bases, leaving 13 bases between them. CDR3 sequence reads: CASTTSGSSYNEQFF. CDR3 sequence (DNA): TGTGCCAGCACTACCAGCGGAAGCTCCTACAATGAGCAGTTCTTC.

The rearrangement uses TRBV6-1 and TRBJ2-7; 9 nucleotides match TRBD2. CDR3 length: 13 residues. Per germline, CDR1 MNHNS and CDR2 SASEGT. After removal of 9 bases from V and 7 bases from J, the junction contained 10 bases not matched to a gene. CDR3 residues: CASYSGRGNEQYF. DNA of the CDR3: TGTGCCAGTTATAGCGGGAGAGGGAATGAGCAGTACTTC.

This clonotype was counted a few times. The V and J genes are TRBV5-1 and TRBJ1-6; no reliable D call. Germline V CDR1 and CDR2: SGHRS, YFSETQ. The CDR3 totals 14 residues. The germline V and J ends were trimmed by 5 bases and 8 bases, with 14 bases remaining between them. CDR3 DNA sequence: TGCGCCAGCAGATCGACCCGGGAGGATTCACCCCTCCACTTT. Encoded protein: CASRSTREDSPLHF.

Only one count was recorded for this clonotype. The chain joins TRBV7-3 to TRBJ1-1, with D tentatively TRBD1 (6 bases). The ends were cut back, 5 bases at V and 7 bases at J, with 20 bases in the middle. The CDR3 has 15 amino acids. The V gene's germline CDR1 is SGHTA and CDR2 FQGTGA. CDR3 residues: CASSPHGGARGEAFF. The CDR3 bases are TGTGCCAGCAGCCCCCACGGGGGCGCACGTGGTGAAGCTTTCTTT.

The sample holds a few counts of this clonotype. The chain recombines TRBV6-2 or TRBV6-3 with TRBJ2-5; D gene ambiguous. This CDR3 is built from 13 residues. V dropped 8 bases and J dropped 5 bases, with 15 bases sitting between them. The germline V gene has CDR1 MNHEY and CDR2 SVGEGT. This chain's CDR3 is CASVRALGETQYF. The CDR3 DNA reads TGTGCCAGCGTGAGAGCCCTGGGGGAGACCCAGTACTTC.

This clonotype has more than one count but fewer than ten. V gene TRBV9 combines with J gene TRBJ2-3; 7 nucleotides line up with TRBD1. Per the germline V gene, CDR1 is SGDLS and CDR2 is YYNGEE. CDR3 length: 13 amino acids. V lost 2 bases and J lost 6; bases outside the gene matches: 3. The CDR3 region has the DNA TGTGCCAGCAGCGTTACAGGGGTCGATACGCAGTATTTT. Its translation: CASSVTGVDTQYF. The whole variable domain, filled in from reference TRBV9 and TRBJ2-3, reads DSGVTQTPKHLITATGQRVTLRCSPRSGDLSVYWYQQSLDQGLQFLIQYYNGEERAKGNILERFSAQQFPDLHSELNLSSLELGDSALYFCASSVTGVDTQYFGPGTRLTVL.

The rearrangement uses TRBV3-1 and TRBJ2-7; 8 bases agree with TRBD2. V dropped 2 bases and J dropped 4; count of bases not matched to a gene: 10. The germline CDR1 and CDR2 sequences are LGHDT and YNNKEL (reference sequence). The CDR3 contains 16 residues. DNA for the CDR3: TGTGCCAGCAGCCAAAAAGCCGGGACTAGTAAATACGAGCAGTACTTC. Amino acid sequence: CASSQKAGTSKYEQYF.

This clonotype was recorded many times. The V call is TRBV9, the J call TRBJ1-1; D uncertain. Per germline, CDR1 SGDLS and CDR2 YYNGEE. V shed 3 bases and J shed 0 bases, with 6 bases lying between them. This CDR3 is 13 amino acids long. The CDR3 sequence is CASSEGVNTEAFF. The CDR3 bases are TGTGCCAGCAGCGAAGGAGTGAACACTGAAGCTTTCTTT.

Worth noting for this clonotype: An end of the junction differs from the germline gene, which may be a read error. V is TRBV7-9 and J is TRBJ1-3; the D is unclear. The CDR3 has 16 residues. Germline lookup yields CDR1 SEHNR and CDR2 FQNEAQ (reference sequence). The CDR3 DNA follows: TGTGCCAGCAGCTTAGCGTCGGTTTTCTCTGGAAGCACCATATATTTT. Amino acid sequence: CASSLASVFSGSTIYF.

On this clonotype itself: A much larger clone lies one base from this, so it may be a read error. The rearrangement joins TRBV20-1 to TRBJ2-7; no firm D call. The V gene lost 0 bases and the J gene lost 2 bases, with 5 bases spanning the gap. CDR1 and CDR2 from the germline V gene are DFQATT and SNEGSKA (reference sequence). The CDR3 covers 12 residues. Here the CDR3 reads CSARDYTYEQYF. The CDR3 DNA follows: TGCAGTGCTAGAGATTACACCTACGAGCAGTACTTC.

The rearrangement joins TRBV7-9 to TRBJ1-4; 8 bases are a match to TRBD1. Germline CDR1 reads SEHNR; CDR2 reads FQNEAQ (reference sequence). J gave up 2 bases and V 4 bases, and 6 bases lay outside the gene matches. The CDR3 sequence is 16 residues long. CDR3 loop: CASSSQGASTNEKLFF. The DNA for the CDR3 is TGTGCCAGCAGCTCGCAGGGGGCGAGTACTAATGAAAAACTGTTTTTT.

A few counts support this clonotype. The chain has TRBV7-9 and TRBJ2-7, with D maybe TRBD2 (6 bases). Germline lookup yields CDR1 SEHNR and CDR2 FQNEAQ (reference sequence). V dropped 8 bases and J dropped 0 bases, with 8 bases sitting between them. The CDR3 contains 12 residues. CDR3 in DNA: TGTGCCAGCCACGGGAGCTCCTACGAGCAGTACTTC. Protein product: CASHGSSYEQYF.